These 5 T cell receptor beta chains originate from one sample sequenced in a study of T cell repertoires in ileal Crohn's disease. Noted time point: neoterminal ileum biopsy at postoperative endoscopy, about 6 months after surgery. The data were produced by immunoSEQ multiplex PCR, yet TCRdb's version contains in-frame clones alone and is incomplete. The sample records about 62,000 clones, about 89% being singletons. Sequenced material: ileal tissue. These receptors all stem from an adult with Crohn's disease.

This clone has a single count. This rearrangement joins TRBV5-1 to TRBJ1-4, with 7 nucleotides matching TRBD1. This CDR3 spans 15 amino acids. After removal of 0 bases from V and 4 bases from J, the junction contained 3 bases not matched to a gene. Germline assignment: CDR1 SGHRS and CDR2 YFSETQ. The CDR3 loop is CASSLAGQLNEKLFF. The DNA for the CDR3 is TGCGCCAGCAGCTTGGCGGGACAGCTTAATGAAAAACTGTTTTTT.

This clone appeared a few times. The chain recombines TRBV6-5 with TRBJ2-3; D not resolved. The CDR3 is 14 residues long. Germline CDR1 is MNHEY and CDR2 is SVGAGI. V was clipped by 2 bases and J by 6 bases, with 12 bases between them. The CDR3 region has the DNA TGTGCCAGCAGTTACGGCCTAGGCTCCGATACGCAGTATTTT. This encodes CASSYGLGSDTQYF.

This sequence joins TRBV19 and TRBJ2-6; D is uncertain. The length of the CDR3 is 15 residues. CDR1 is LNHDA, CDR2 SQIVND, per germline (reference sequence). The V end was cut by 10 bases, the J end by 0 bases, with 13 bases between. CDR3 sequence: CATNSFDSGANVLTF. The CDR3, as DNA: TGTGCCACCAACTCTTTCGACTCTGGGGCCAACGTCCTGACTTTC.

The chain combines TRBV28 with TRBJ1-2; D is possibly TRBD1 (6 bases). Trimming removed 5 bases at V and 7 bases at J, with 11 bases between. Per the germline V gene, CDR1 is MDHEN and CDR2 is SYDVKM. The CDR3 runs 12 residues. The DNA for the CDR3 is TGTGCCAGCAGTCCCTACAGGGCTGGCTACACCTTC. It translates to CASSPYRAGYTF.

The rearrangement joins TRBV5-1 to TRBJ2-1; 12 bases align to TRBD2. Germline CDR1 reads SGHRS; CDR2 reads YFSETQ. The CDR3 extends over 16 amino acids. The trim removed 6 bases at V and 4 bases at J, leaving 8 bases unmatched. The CDR3 nucleotides are TGCGCCAGCAACCTAGCGGGGGGGCCTACATACAATGAGCAGTTCTTC. It specifies CASNLAGGPTYNEQFF. The whole variable domain, remainder taken from reference TRBV5-1 and TRBJ2-1, is KAGVTQTPRYLIKTRGQQVTLSCSPISGHRSVSWYQQTPGQGLQFLFEYFSETQRNKGNFPGRFSGRQFSNSRSEMNVSTLELGDSALYLCASNLAGGPTYNEQFFGPGTRLTVL.